The 16 T cell receptor beta chains presented below share a single source sample, sequenced in a study of beta chain features in type 1 diabetes. Reverse transcribing all isolated RNA meant expressed TCRB transcripts were sequenced. Profiling relied on immunoSEQ multiplex PCR, and the TCRdb table lists in-frame clones only, not all of them. This table holds almost 350,000 clones, 15% to 20% found once. Sequences were obtained from naive CD4+ T cells from blood. The receptors here all came from a young woman in good health.

Only a few counts were recorded for this clone. V and J are TRBV13 and TRBJ1-1; D is perhaps TRBD1 (6 bases). The V end lost 4 bases, the J end lost 7 bases, and 16 bases lay between the germline ends. CDR1 and CDR2 (germline): PRHDT, FYEKMQ (reference sequence). The CDR3 length is 14 residues. This CDR3 is CASSSYRGGLEAFF. Written as DNA, the CDR3 is TGTGCCAGCAGCTCCTACCGGGGGGGCCTTGAAGCTTTCTTT.

The V call is TRBV21-1, the J call TRBJ2-1; no DNA check was done on the table's D call, TRBD1. TRBV21-1 is an annotated pseudogene. The CDR3 spans 17 residues. This chain's CDR3 is CASSKGSRQGFYNEQFF. The CDR3 DNA is TGTGCCAGCAGCAAAGGGTCTAGACAGGGGTTTTACAATGAGCAGTTCTTC.

This clone was counted only a few times. V and J are TRBV19 and TRBJ2-6; a weak D match, TRBD2 (6 bases). V was cut by 3 bases and J by 0 bases, with 15 bases left in between. There are 18 residues in the CDR3. In germline, CDR1 is LNHDA, CDR2 SQIVND (reference sequence). The CDR3 region is CASSMEGVSNSGANVLTF. For the CDR3, the DNA is TGTGCCAGTAGTATGGAGGGAGTGAGCAACTCTGGGGCCAACGTCCTGACTTTC.

The CDR3 protein is CASSESSYNEQFF. The DNA for the CDR3 is TGTGCCAGCAGCGAGAGCTCCTACAATGAGCAGTTCTTC. J is TRBJ2-1 and V is TRBV5-4, with unresolved D. The CDR3 has 13 residues. Trimming removed 4 bases at V and 0 bases at J, with 5 bases between. The germline V gene encodes CDR1 SGHNT and CDR2 YYREEE (reference sequence).

This clone was seen only a few times. The chain uses TRBV30 and TRBJ1-1, with TRBD1 matching 8 bases. This CDR3 comprises 14 residues. CDR1 is GTSNPN, CDR2 SVGIG, per germline (reference sequence). With 4 bases clipped from V and 5 bases from J, the junction kept 9 bases outside the gene matches. CDR3 loop: CAWILTGGYTEAFF. CDR3 coding DNA: TGTGCCTGGATTCTTACAGGGGGTTATACTGAAGCTTTCTTT.

This clone has more than one count but fewer than ten. This chain joins TRBV5-6 and TRBJ1-1; 8 nucleotides align to TRBD1. Looked up from germline, CDR1 is SGHDT and CDR2 is YYEEEE. This CDR3 is built from 13 residues. Trimming removed 6 bases from V and 3 bases from J; junction bases left unmatched: 4. The CDR3 reads CASNQGADTEAFF. CDR3 bases: TGTGCCAGCAACCAGGGGGCCGACACTGAAGCTTTCTTT.

V gene TRBV6-1 combines with J gene TRBJ1-4; 8 nucleotides align to TRBD1. Per the germline V gene, CDR1 is MNHNS and CDR2 is SASEGT. This CDR3 is 16 amino acids long. Trimming took 4 bases from V and 8 from J; bases not matched to a gene: 12. The CDR3 is CASSAPGQGFGEKLFF. DNA for the CDR3: TGTGCCAGCAGTGCCCCTGGACAGGGTTTCGGAGAAAAACTGTTTTTT.

With regard to this clone: It is unclear where the CDR3 begins or ends on the DNA, so no DNA is shown, and the CDR3 is as TCRdb lists it. The rearrangement joins TRBV6-1 to TRBJ2-1; TRBD2, the D gene given by the table, was not confirmed from the DNA. The CDR3 is 14 residues long, ends included. Germline-derived CDR1 and CDR2 are MNHNS and SASEGT. The CDR3 sequence: CASFSWDFGNEQFF.

The chain employs TRBV4-1 and TRBJ1-2; tentative D call: TRBD1 (5 bases). Trimming took 4 bases from V and 7 from J, leaving 22 bases between them. Germline CDR1 MGHRA, CDR2 YSYEKL. This CDR3 is built from 16 residues. The CDR3 sequence is CASSLPLGASSVGYTF. For the CDR3, the DNA is TGCGCCAGCAGCCTACCCCTAGGGGCGTCCTCTGTTGGCTACACCTTC.

The chain combines TRBV5-1 with TRBJ1-1; no firm D call. CDR1 is SGHRS, CDR2 YFSETQ, per germline. The CDR3 is 13 amino acids. V was clipped by 0 bases and J by 8 bases, with 11 bases between them. The CDR3 DNA sequence: TGCGCCAGCAGCTTGGGGGAGAGGAGGGAAGCTTTCTTT. Translated, it gives CASSLGERREAFF.

The table lists this clone with a few counts. CDR3 protein: CASRRTLGEQFF. The CDR3 DNA reads as TGTGCCAGCAGGAGAACTCTCGGGGAGCAGTTCTTC. The chain couples TRBV28 to TRBJ2-1; D unresolved. The V end lost 6 bases, the J end lost 10 bases, and 13 bases lay between the germline ends. Germline assignment: CDR1 MDHEN and CDR2 SYDVKM. This CDR3 has 12 amino acids.

This rearrangement joins TRBV2 to TRBJ1-2; a possible D gene is TRBD1 (5 bases). Germline values: CDR1 SNHLY, CDR2 FYNNEI. V lost 6 bases and J lost 4, with 12 bases in between. The CDR3 has 13 amino acids. DNA for the CDR3: TGTGCCAGCAGGCCGCAGGGTTCCTATGGCTACACCTTC. Its translation: CASRPQGSYGYTF. Full variable domain (remainder filled in from reference TRBV2 and TRBJ1-2): EPEVTQTPSHQVTQMGQEVILRCVPISNHLYFYWYRQILGQKVEFLVSFYNNEISEKSEIFDDQFSVERPDGSNFTLKIRSTKLEDSAMYFCASRPQGSYGYTFGSGTRLTVV.

This chain joins TRBV10-2 and TRBJ2-7; a possible D gene is TRBD2 (5 bases). This CDR3 is built from 14 residues. Germline values: CDR1 WSHSY, CDR2 SAAADI. Trimming stripped 5 bases from V and 5 bases from J, with 16 bases between. Here the CDR3 reads CASSQAASQNEQYF. For the CDR3, the DNA is TGCGCCAGCAGTCAGGCGGCTAGCCAGAACGAGCAGTACTTC.

The chain has TRBV6-5 and TRBJ1-2, with 9 bases fitting TRBD1. The J segment lost 4 bases and the V segment lost 3 bases, leaving 6 bases of the junction unmatched. CDR1 and CDR2 (germline): MNHEY, SVGAGI. CDR3 size: 15 residues. CDR3 sequence: CASSYSTGGGYGYTF. Written as DNA, the CDR3 is TGTGCCAGCAGTTATTCCACAGGGGGCGGCTATGGCTACACCTTC.

Many counts were recorded for this clone. This sequence joins TRBV4-1 and TRBJ2-4, with D possibly matching TRBD1 (6 bases). Germline loops: CDR1 MGHRA, CDR2 YSYEKL. The V and J ends lost 4 bases and 0 bases respectively, with 16 bases between them. There are 17 residues in the CDR3. Here the CDR3 reads CASSLYGPGVAKNIQYF. DNA for the CDR3: TGCGCCAGCAGCCTCTATGGGCCAGGGGTAGCCAAAAACATTCAGTACTTC.

The rearrangement joins TRBV9 to TRBJ1-2; D may be TRBD1 (5 bases). V dropped 5 bases and J dropped 1 base, with 9 bases sitting between them. The CDR3 spans 13 residues. CDR1 and CDR2 (germline): SGDLS, YYNGEE. Written as DNA, the CDR3 is TGTGCCAGCAGTGTGACAGATAACTATGGCTACACCTTC. As protein: CASSVTDNYGYTF.